This TCR beta chain comes out of a study of blood T cell repertoires in COVID-19 (TCRdb year 2020). Background for the entire study: Collaborator samples came from the United States, Italy and Spain and covered acute and convalescent phases of COVID-19. Where HLA class I and class II types were available, the types were taken from metadata supplied by the sample provider, not from assay-based typing. Samples came from the ongoing ImmuneRACE study (first 160 participants) plus 1,254 subjects from 6 global collaborators. The dataset comprised deeply sampled blood TCRbeta repertoires from subjects exposed to, actively infected with, or recovered from COVID-19. Sample metadata almost always included a de-identified subject ID, COVID-19 status, age in years and sex. The material from the prospective study consisted of cDNA or gDNA derived from T cells, B-cell-depleted T cells, or PBMCs. The repertoires were released in a freely available public database intended as a resource for research on the immune response to SARS-CoV-2. Summary of the overall study and its limitations: The amount of clinical and demographic metadata varied by source and participant and was provided uncurated.

This clone appeared once. Its antigen remains undetermined. No qualities accompany the bases; no much larger clone lies one base away. TCRbeta CDR3 regions were amplified from genomic DNA by means of the immunoSEQ Assay, a bias-controlled multiplex PCR. From the authors' description of their analysis: The number of nucleated cells in each sample was estimated by amplification of reference gene primers within the assay. To quantify the absolute abundance of each unique TCRbeta CDR3 rearrangement, sequence reads were collapsed and filtered. For each sample, productive Simpson clonality was calculated as the square root of Simpson's diversity index across productive rearrangements. TCRdb obtained this table from immuneACCESS and retained in-frame rearrangements with V and J assigned. These tables miss some clones; where compared with another copy, unresolved V genes account for less than half of the shortfall, and the remainder is unexplained. V and J calls and clone size are those listed in that table; D and trimming were worked out from the DNA. The sample data list more than 55,000 clones, and around nine tenths of these were observed just once. Approximately 4.3% of the sample goes to the ten largest clones.

The collaborating institutions used their own protocols to collect whole blood in K2EDTA tubes. Collaborator samples were shipped for TCRbeta analysis as frozen whole blood, isolated PBMCs, or DNA extracted from either sample type. The CDR3 holds 14 amino acids from the cysteine to the phenylalanine. The DNA shown is the 42-base CDR3, in frame from base 1. V and J are trimmed by 1 base and 4 bases, and the gene matches miss 2 bases of the junction. From the germline V gene (reference sequence), CDR1 is LNHNV and CDR2 is YYDKDF. Specimen: peripheral blood. This chain is built from TRBV15 and TRBJ1-2, with 8 bases in between that match TRBD1. This TCR was sampled from a man in his sixties with acute or convalescent COVID-19. The DNA sequence follows: TGTGCCACCAGCAGAGGGGACAGGTTCTATGGCTACACCTTC. Translated, this is CATSRGDRFYGYTF.